This T cell receptor (beta chain) was identified during a study of blood T cell repertoires in COVID-19. Study as a whole: Specimens from acute and convalescent COVID-19 originated in the United States, Italy and Spain.

Authors' processing steps: Nucleated cell number was recorded as an estimate derived from reference gene primer amplification. The method was immunoSEQ multiplex PCR; TCRdb's version includes in-frame clones alone and lacks a portion of them. V and J calls and clone size are copied from that table; D and trimming were computed from the DNA. The sample contains about 110,000 clones, 60% to 80% of which appear only once. V was clipped by 3 bases and J by 5 bases, with 11 bases between them. Germline V gene lookup returns CDR1 SNHLY and CDR2 FYNNEI. This CDR3 contains 14 residues. The specimen sequenced was peripheral blood. This TCR was recovered from a woman aged 80 or over with active or convalescent COVID-19. The chain couples TRBV2 to TRBJ1-5, with D possibly TRBD1 on 5 matching bases. CDR3 nucleotide sequence: TGTGCCAGCAGTGACACGACAGTTCATCAGCCCCAGCATTTT. It specifies CASSDTTVHQPQHF. Based on the CDR3 plus reference TRBV2 and TRBJ1-5, the full variable domain is EPEVTQTPSHQVTQMGQEVILRCVPISNHLYFYWYRQILGQKVEFLVSFYNNEISEKSEIFDDQFSVERPDGSNFTLKIRSTKLEDSAMYFCASSDTTVHQPQHFGDGTRLSIL.